This T cell receptor beta chain was captured in a study of CD8+ T cells in alopecia areata listed by TCRdb under 2018. Background on the whole study: Treated patients were enrolled in an open-label pilot trial of oral tofacitinib at 5 to 10 mg twice daily for moderate-to-severe alopecia areata. Patients stayed on tofacitinib for 6 to 18 months and then had 6 months of follow-up off drug so that delayed response and recurrence could be assessed. Disease severity in treated patients was measured with the SALT score, which quantifies the percentage of affected scalp surface area. In both human patients and the C3H/HeJ mouse model, the study applied high-throughput TCRbeta sequencing to look at T cell clonal expansion in alopecia areata. Scalp tissue and sorted CD4+ and CD8+ peripheral blood T cells from patchy and totalis/universalis alopecia areata patients and from healthy controls were covered by human TCRbeta sequencing. Biopsies were taken from tofacitinib-treated patients at baseline and again at 4 and 24 weeks into treatment, and several of those patients also had a later scalp biopsy. Scalp clonality was compared across normal scalp (n=4), patchy alopecia areata scalp (n=8), and alopecia totalis/universalis scalp (n=8). RNA was extracted with the PAXgene miRNA kit for fixed scalp, the miRNeasy kit for PBMCs, and the RNeasy kit for mouse skin. immunoSEQ multiplex PCR using 35 Vbeta forward primers and 13 Jbeta reverse primers was used to amplify TCRbeta CDR3 regions.

Worth noting for this clone: Which antigen it targets is not known. Nothing much larger sits one base from this clone, and base qualities are not available.

The study at large found these results: Because the treated cohort was small and had just a single nonresponder, larger studies are needed to establish links between baseline CD8+ expansion and response. Scalp TCR repertoire analysis is complicated because resident alphabeta T cells in normal human skin are also sequenced, whereas mouse skin is dominated by gammadelta T cells. Many expanded lesional clones persisted in scalp and blood during tofacitinib treatment, which may partly explain relapse after stopping treatment. Shared TCR sequences between patients were less evident than in mice, which may be partly attributable to HLA diversity in the patient population. Compared with normal scalp, lesional scalp had higher clonality and more expanded CD8+ clones, particularly in alopecia totalis/universalis, a pattern that suggests antigenic drive. Tofacitinib significantly lowered scalp clonality and the number of expanded CD8+ clones among the top 100 scalp clones.

The receptor library was made with the immunoSEQ multiplex PCR assay. For TCR sequencing, RNA was extracted from every sample and reverse transcribed into cDNA to serve as template. First-strand cDNA was synthesized using SuperScript III with a 2:1 mix of oligo-dT and random hexamers. A synthetic immune receptor repertoire was used to assess amplification bias, and residual bias was removed computationally. The source study handled its data this way. Raw reads were preprocessed to remove errors, and CDR3 was defined by IMGT conventions from the conserved cysteine to phenylalanine. Clonality was computed by normalizing Shannon entropy by log2 of the number of productive unique TCRs and subtracting the result from 1. Whether each scalp clone was CD4 or CD8 was inferred by checking scalp TCRbeta sequences against the CD4 and CD8 repertoires from sorted blood. What TCRdb holds here is the immuneACCESS table cut down to in-frame rearrangements. Part of the clones is not present; checked against another copy, under half of the missing clones reflect an unresolved V gene, and the others are unexplained. V, J and clone size derive from that table, while D and trimming were established from the DNA sequence. Within this sample are some 200,000 clones, with about three fifths of them counted one time only. The ten top clones hold about 1.4% of the sample.

At the junction V is shortened by 0 bases and J by 3 bases, with 7 bases in between. According to the germline V gene, CDR1 reads SGHRS and CDR2 reads YFSETQ. Taken from cysteine to phenylalanine, the CDR3 has 14 residues. Just CDR3 DNA is preserved here, 42 bases in frame from base 1. The label giving this sample's time point can be read as: about 4 weeks on oral tofacitinib. The treatment or condition label of this sample denotes: oral pan-JAK inhibitor, 5-10 mg twice daily. Peripheral blood and lesional scalp punch biopsies were obtained from patients with alopecia areata. After PBMCs were isolated by density centrifugation and stained for CD3, CD4 and CD8, a FACSAria was used to sort CD4+ and CD8+ T cells.

The chain uses TRBV5-1 and TRBJ2-4; a confident D gene designation cannot be given. This clonotype was obtained from a human donor with alopecia areata. The sample in question was CD4+ T cells sorted from blood, obtained at week 4, from a patient treated with tofacitinib. The CDR3 protein is CASSLGQIKNIQYF. The DNA sequence reads TGCGCCAGCAGCTTGGGGCAGATCAAAAACATTCAGTACTTC. The entire variable domain, with the stretches around the CDR3 drawn from the reference TRBV5-1 and TRBJ2-4 proteins, is KAGVTQTPRYLIKTRGQQVTLSCSPISGHRSVSWYQQTPGQGLQFLFEYFSETQRNKGNFPGRFSGRQFSNSRSEMNVSTLELGDSALYLCASSLGQIKNIQYFGAGTRLSVL.